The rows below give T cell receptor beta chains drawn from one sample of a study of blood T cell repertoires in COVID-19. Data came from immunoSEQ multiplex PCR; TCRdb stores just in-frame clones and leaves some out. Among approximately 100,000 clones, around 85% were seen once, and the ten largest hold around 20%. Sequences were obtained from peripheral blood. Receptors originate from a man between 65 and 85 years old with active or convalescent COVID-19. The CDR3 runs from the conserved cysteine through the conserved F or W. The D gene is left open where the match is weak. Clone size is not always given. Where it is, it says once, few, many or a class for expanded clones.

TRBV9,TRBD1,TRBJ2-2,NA,TGTGCCAGCAGCCCGACAGGGTTCAGAACCGGGGAGCTGTTTTTT,CASSPTGFRTGELFF
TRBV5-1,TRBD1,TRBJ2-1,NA,TGCGCCAGCAGCTTTAGACAGGGATCGAATGAGCAGTTCTTC,CASSFRQGSNEQFF
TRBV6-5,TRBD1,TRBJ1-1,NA,TGTGCCAGCAGTCCTAGGGGGACAGCGAACACTGAAGCTTTCTTT,CASSPRGTANTEAFF
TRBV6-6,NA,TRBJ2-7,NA,TGTGCCAGCAGGGACTGGGGCTACGAGCAGTACTTC,CASRDWGYEQYF
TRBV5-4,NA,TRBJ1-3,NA,TGTGCCAGCAGCTTGGCAGGGACTGGAAACACCATATATTTT,CASSLAGTGNTIYF
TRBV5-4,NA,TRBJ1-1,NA,TGTGCCAGCACCTTTGATACAGGGATGACGCGCACTGAAGCTTTCTTT,CASTFDTGMTRTEAFF
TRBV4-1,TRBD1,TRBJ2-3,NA,TGCGCCAGCAGCCAAGTTAGGGGACAGATCACAGATACGCAGTATTTT,CASSQVRGQITDTQYF
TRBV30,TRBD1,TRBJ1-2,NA,TGTGCCTGGAGCATTCCAGGGGGGAGTGATGGCTACACCTTC,CAWSIPGGSDGYTF
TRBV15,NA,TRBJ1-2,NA,TGTGCCACCAGCAGAGATAGGGGGAACTATGGCTACACCTTC,CATSRDRGNYGYTF
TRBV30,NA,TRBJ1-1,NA,TGTGCCTGGGCGATGGCAGAAGACACTGAAGCTTTCTTT,CAWAMAEDTEAFF
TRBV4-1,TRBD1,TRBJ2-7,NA,TGCGCCAGCAGCCAAATCGACAGGGAATCAGGCGAGCAGTACTTC,CASSQIDRESGEQYF
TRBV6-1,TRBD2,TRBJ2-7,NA,TGTGCCAGCAGTGAACCGTGGCGAGCGGGAGGGAACGAGCAGTACTTC,CASSEPWRAGGNEQYF
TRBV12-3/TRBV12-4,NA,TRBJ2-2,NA,TGTGCCAGCAGTTTTAACAACGGGGAGCTGTTTTTT,CASSFNNGELFF
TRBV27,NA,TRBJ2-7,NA,TGTGCCAGCATGACGGGGGACAGTCCCTACGAGCAGTACTTC,CASMTGDSPYEQYF
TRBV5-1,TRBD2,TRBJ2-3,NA,TGCGCCAGCACCCCTAGCGGGGAGGTCACAGATACGCAGTATTTT,CASTPSGEVTDTQYF
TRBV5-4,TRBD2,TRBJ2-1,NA,TGTGCCAGCGGCTGGACTAGCGGGATCAATGAGCAGTTCTTC,CASGWTSGINEQFF
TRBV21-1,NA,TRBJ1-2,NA,TGTGCCAGCAGCAAAGCCGACAGGCCCCTAAACTATGGCTACACCTTC,CASSKADRPLNYGYTF
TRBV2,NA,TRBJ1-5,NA,TGTGCCAGCATGACAGATAATAGCAATCAGCCCCAGCATTTT,CASMTDNSNQPQHF
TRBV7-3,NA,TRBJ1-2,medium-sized,TGTGCCAGCAGCTTAAACCCCGGAGATGGCTACACCTTC,CASSLNPGDGYTF
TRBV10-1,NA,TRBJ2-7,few,TGCGCCGAGTGGGAGGTTCCCTACGAGCAGTACTTC,CAEWEVPYEQYF
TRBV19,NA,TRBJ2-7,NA,TGTGCCAGTAGTAGAGTCGGGAGCTCCTACGAGCAGTACTTC,CASSRVGSSYEQYF
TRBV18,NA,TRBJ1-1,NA,TGTGCCAGCTCACCCAAAGCAGGGGAAGTTTTCTTT,CASSPKAGEVFF
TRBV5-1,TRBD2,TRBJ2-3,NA,TGCGCCAGCAGCCGCGCAGGGCGGGGGTACACAGATACGCAGTATTTT,CASSRAGRGYTDTQYF
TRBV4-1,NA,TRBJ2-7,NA,TGCGCCAGCAGCCAAGATCCTGGAGACTACGAGCAGTACTTC,CASSQDPGDYEQYF
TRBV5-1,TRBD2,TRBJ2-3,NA,TGCGCCAGCAGCTTGACTAGCGGGGCCTTTTACACAGATACGCAGTATTTT,CASSLTSGAFYTDTQYF
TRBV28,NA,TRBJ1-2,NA,TGTGCCAGCTCCGGACAGACAACTCCTAACTATGGCTACACCTTC,CASSGQTTPNYGYTF
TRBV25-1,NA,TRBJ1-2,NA,TGTGCCAGCAGTGAGGGAGGAAGGTCTGGATATGGCTACACCTTC,CASSEGGRSGYGYTF
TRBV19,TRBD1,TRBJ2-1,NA,TGTGCCAGTAGTATGGACAGGGGGCTTTACAATGAGCAGTTCTTC,CASSMDRGLYNEQFF
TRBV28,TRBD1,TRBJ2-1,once,TGTGCCAGCAGTTCTTCCGGGACAGGGTCCAATGAGCAGTTCTTC,CASSSSGTGSNEQFF
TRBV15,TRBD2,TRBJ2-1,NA,TGTGCCACCAGGGAGACTAGCTCCGCCTACAATGAGCAGTTCTTC,CATRETSSAYNEQFF
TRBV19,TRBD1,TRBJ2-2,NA,TGTGCCAGTAGGACAGGGGCAATGGGGTTGGGCACCGGGGAGCTGTTTTTT,CASRTGAMGLGTGELFF
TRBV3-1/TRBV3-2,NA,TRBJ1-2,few,TGTGCCAGCAGCCACGGACAGATTAACTATGGCTACACCTTC,CASSHGQINYGYTF
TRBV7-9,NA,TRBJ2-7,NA,TGTGCCAGCAGTTTCGCGGGCCACGAGCAGTACTTC,CASSFAGHEQYF
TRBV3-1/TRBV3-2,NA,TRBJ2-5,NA,TGTGCCAGCTCTAGGAGGGAAGAGACCCAGTACTTC,CASSRREETQYF
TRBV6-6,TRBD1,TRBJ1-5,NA,TGTGCCAGCAGTCAGGACAGGCCTACTGTGCCCCAGCATTTT,CASSQDRPTVPQHF
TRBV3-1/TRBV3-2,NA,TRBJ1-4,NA,TGTGCCAGCCGGGACTTTAGGAATGAAAAACTGTTTTTT,CASRDFRNEKLFF
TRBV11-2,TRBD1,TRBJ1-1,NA,TGTGCCAGCAGCGCCGGGACAGGACTTGAAGCTTTCTTT,CASSAGTGLEAFF
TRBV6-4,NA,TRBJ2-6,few,TGTGCCAGCGGGCCTTTACCAGGGATATCAGGGGCCAACGTCCTGACTTTC,CASGPLPGISGANVLTF
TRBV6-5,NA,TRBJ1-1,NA,TGTGCCAGCAGTACCTTCCGGGGAGGGAACACTGAAGCTTTCTTT,CASSTFRGGNTEAFF
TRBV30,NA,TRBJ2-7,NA,TGTGCCTGGAGTGACGGGAACTCGAACGAGCAGTACTTC,CAWSDGNSNEQYF
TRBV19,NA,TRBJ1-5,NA,TGTGCCAGTAGTAGGCAGGGGACCTACGGCAATCAGCCCCAGCATTTT,CASSRQGTYGNQPQHF
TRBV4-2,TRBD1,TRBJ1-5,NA,TGTGCCAGCAGCCGGGACAGGGGGAGGAATCAGCCCCAGCATTTT,CASSRDRGRNQPQHF
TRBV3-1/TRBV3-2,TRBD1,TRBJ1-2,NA,TGTGCCAGCAGTCTCCGGGACAGTGGTAGAAGCGGCTACACCTTC,CASSLRDSGRSGYTF
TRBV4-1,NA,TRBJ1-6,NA,TGCGCCAGCAGCCAAGATGGCGGGGGCGCGAATTCACCCCTCCACTTT,CASSQDGGGANSPLHF
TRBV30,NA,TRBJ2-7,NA,TGTGCCTGGAGGGGGCTCTCTTCCTACGAGCAGTACTTC,CAWRGLSSYEQYF
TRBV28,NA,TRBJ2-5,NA,TGTGCCAGCAGGGTTAGCGGAGCCCAAGAGACCCAGTACTTC,CASRVSGAQETQYF
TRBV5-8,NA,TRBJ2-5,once,TGTGCCAGCAGCTTCGCGGATGGTACCCAGTACTTC,CASSFADGTQYF
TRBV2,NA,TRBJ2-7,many,TGTGCCAGCTGGGGAGTTAGCTCCTACGAGCAGTACTTC,CASWGVSSYEQYF
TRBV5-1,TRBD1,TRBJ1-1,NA,TGCGCCAGCAGCTCAGACCGCGGGACAGGGTCGGTCACTGAAGCTTTCTTT,CASSSDRGTGSVTEAFF